These T cell receptor beta chains were read from a single sample in a study of T-cell reconstitution after alpha-beta-depleted transplantation in children. TCRdb analysed the PCR reads with MiXCR anew, one entry per CDR3 protein. Counted here are over 300,000 distinct CDR3 sequences, 9% to 12% occurring once; the ten biggest clones make up 2% to 2.5%. The sample consisted of PBMCs from the stem cell graft donor, taken from the stem cell graft. Source of these receptors: a human donor who donated a stem cell graft to a child with acute lymphoblastic leukemia. The CDR3 runs from the conserved cysteine through the conserved F or W. D genes are given only for firm matches. A row's size may be missing; if present it is once, few, many or a size class.

TRBV7-8,few,TRBJ1-1,-,CASSLLWEKVVNTEAFF,TGTGCCAGCAGCTTACTTTGGGAAAAAGTGGTGAACACTGAAGCTTTCTTT
TRBV5-5,-,TRBJ2-7,TRBD1,CASSLAGRGLYEQYF,TGTGCCAGCAGCTTGGCGGGCAGGGGGCTTTACGAGCAGTACTTC
TRBV15,-,TRBJ2-2,TRBD2,CATSRDAGVGTGELFF,TGTGCCACCAGCAGAGATGCGGGGGTCGGCACCGGGGAGCTGTTTTTT
TRBV5-1,few,TRBJ2-7,TRBD2,CASWGIREGRREQYF,TGCGCCAGCTGGGGGATCCGGGAGGGCCGGAGGGAGCAGTACTTC
TRBV18,-,TRBJ2-4,-,CASSPPSHPKTGYF,TGTGCCAGCTCACCACCAAGCCACCCAAAAACCGGGTACTTC
TRBV5-1,few,TRBJ2-3,-,CASSPGGGRGTDTQYF,TGCGCCAGCAGCCCTGGAGGGGGGAGAGGCACAGATACGCAGTATTTT
TRBV5-1,few,TRBJ1-4,TRBD1,CASSPGQGAQGNEKLFF,TGCGCCAGCAGCCCCGGACAGGGGGCGCAGGGTAATGAAAAACTGTTTTTT
TRBV4-1,-,TRBJ2-3,TRBD2,CASSQFRLAGGPKMGTDTQYF,TGCGCCAGCAGCCAGTTCCGACTAGCGGGAGGGCCGAAGATGGGCACAGATACGCAGTATTTT
TRBV27,few,TRBJ2-7,-,CASSSSGGPYEQYF,TGTGCCAGCAGTTCCAGCGGAGGCCCCTACGAGCAGTACTTC
TRBV20-1,-,TRBJ2-7,-,CSASGQGVSEQYF,TGCAGTGCTAGCGGGCAGGGAGTAAGTGAGCAGTACTTC
TRBV5-1,few,TRBJ2-1,-,CASSFAGNAYNEQFF,TGCGCCAGCAGCTTTGCAGGGAATGCGTACAATGAGCAGTTCTTC
TRBV19,-,TRBJ1-2,TRBD1,CATKGQYGYTF,TGTGCCACTAAGGGACAGTATGGCTACACCTTC
TRBV20-1,-,TRBJ2-5,TRBD2,CSATGTSGRAGETQYF,TGCAGTGCTACCGGGACTAGCGGGAGGGCCGGGGAGACCCAGTACTTC
TRBV7-2,few,TRBJ2-3,-,CASSLDYTTDTQYF,TGTGCCAGCAGCTTGGACTACACCACAGATACGCAGTATTTT
TRBV5-1,-,TRBJ1-4,-,CASSGGRLSRIGKLFF,TGCGCCAGCAGCGGGGGACGATTGTCGAGGATCGGAAAACTGTTTTTT
TRBV29-1,once,TRBJ2-7,TRBD2,CSVETSGSSYEQYF,TGCAGCGTTGAGACTAGCGGGAGCTCCTACGAGCAGTACTTC
TRBV6-2/TRBV6-3,few,TRBJ2-1,TRBD2,CASSYPSGRAGFYNEQFF,TGTGCCAGCAGTTATCCTAGCGGGAGGGCCGGTTTCTACAATGAGCAGTTCTTC
TRBV7-7,-,TRBJ2-5,TRBD2,CASSLRLAGGQETQYF,TGTGCTAGCAGCCTTCGACTAGCGGGAGGGCAAGAGACCCAGTACTTC
TRBV3-1,-,TRBJ2-1,TRBD2,CASSQVLTSGIHEQFF,TGTGCCAGCAGCCAAGTTCTGACTAGCGGGATCCATGAGCAGTTCTTC
TRBV5-6,-,TRBJ1-4,-,CASSSQGANEKLFF,TGTGCCAGCAGCTCTCAGGGTGCTAATGAAAAACTGTTTTTT
TRBV29-1,-,TRBJ2-7,TRBD2,CSVERFSGDLLFYEQYF,TGCAGCGTTGAACGGTTTAGCGGGGACCTCCTTTTCTACGAGCAGTACTTC
TRBV4-3,few,TRBJ2-7,-,CASSQTYTSQFFYEQYF,TGCGCCAGCAGCCAAACATACACTAGCCAATTCTTCTACGAGCAGTACTTC
TRBV2,-,TRBJ2-7,-,CASTEAGRSYEQYF,TGTGCCAGCACAGAGGCGGGACGGTCCTACGAGCAGTACTTC
TRBV27,-,TRBJ1-2,-,CASSLVTYGYGYTF,TGTGCCAGCAGTTTAGTCACTTACGGCTATGGCTACACCTTC
TRBV12-3/TRBV12-4,many,TRBJ2-7,-,CASSPGISYEQYF,TGTGCCAGCAGTCCAGGGATTTCCTACGAGCAGTACTTC
TRBV12-3/TRBV12-4,few,TRBJ2-2,-,CAGASVAPAGELFF,TGTGCCGGCGCTAGCGTCGCACCGGCCGGGGAGCTGTTTTTT
TRBV5-1,-,TRBJ2-5,-,CASRDSYQETQYF,TGCGCCAGCAGGGACAGTTACCAAGAGACCCAGTACTTC
TRBV20-1,-,TRBJ2-5,-,CSARAYGQMGETQYF,TGCAGTGCTAGAGCCTACGGTCAAATGGGGGAGACCCAGTACTTC
TRBV4-2,few,TRBJ1-4,-,CASSPTGPNEKLFF,TGTGCCAGCAGCCCAACGGGGCCTAATGAAAAACTGTTTTTT
TRBV24-1,many,TRBJ2-1,-,CATSDLLYGQWEQFF,TGTGCCACCAGTGATTTGCTCTACGGACAGTGGGAGCAGTTCTTC
TRBV4-3,few,TRBJ2-2,TRBD2,CASSALTAGAHTGELFF,TGCGCCAGCAGCGCACTCACAGCGGGAGCCCACACCGGGGAGCTGTTTTTT
TRBV2,few,TRBJ2-7,TRBD2,CASRPRTSGNYEQYF,TGTGCCAGCAGGCCTAGGACTAGCGGGAACTACGAGCAGTACTTC
TRBV3-1,many,TRBJ2-7,-,CASSPDVSYEQYF,TGTGCCAGCAGCCCAGACGTATCCTACGAGCAGTACTTC
TRBV20-1,-,TRBJ2-1,TRBD1,CSADRGPNEQFF,TGCAGTGCTGACAGGGGTCCCAATGAGCAGTTCTTC
TRBV21-1,-,TRBJ1-2,-,CASSKSPLAGARGNYGYTF,TGTGCCAGCAGCAAATCCCCTCTAGCGGGAGCAAGGGGAAACTATGGCTACACCTTC
TRBV6-5,-,TRBJ1-1,TRBD1,CASSYPGQAMNTEAFF,TGTGCCAGCAGTTACCCGGGACAGGCCATGAACACTGAAGCTTTCTTT
TRBV28,few,TRBJ2-1,-,CASSITREQFF,TGTGCCAGCAGCATTACTAGAGAGCAGTTCTTC
TRBV12-3/TRBV12-4,-,TRBJ1-6,-,CASSLGGSRDSPLHF,TGTGCCAGCAGTTTAGGGGGATCCAGGGATTCACCCCTCCACTTT
TRBV11-2,-,TRBJ2-3,TRBD2,CASSFLAGLSTDTQYF,TGTGCCAGCAGCTTCCTAGCGGGACTTAGCACAGATACGCAGTATTTT
TRBV7-9,few,TRBJ1-2,-,CASTISTTGGYGYTF,TGTGCCAGCACCATTTCGACGACCGGGGGGTATGGCTACACCTTC
TRBV5-1,-,TRBJ1-2,TRBD1,CASSLDRGTGGYTF,TGCGCCAGCAGCCTTGACAGGGGTACAGGAGGCTACACCTTC
TRBV10-3,few,TRBJ2-1,TRBD2,CAISEAPPGTSGKNEQFF,TGTGCCATCAGTGAGGCGCCGCCCGGGACTAGCGGGAAAAATGAGCAGTTCTTC
TRBV11-1,few,TRBJ1-4,-,CASSLASWTDATNEKLFF,TGTGCCAGCAGCTTAGCGAGTTGGACAGATGCAACTAATGAAAAACTGTTTTTT
TRBV28,many,TRBJ2-7,-,CASSLSSPGYEQYF,TGTGCCAGCAGTTTATCCTCCCCCGGCTACGAGCAGTACTTC
TRBV5-1,-,TRBJ2-7,-,CASSPPGPGGLDEQYF,TGCGCCAGCAGCCCCCCCGGTCCAGGGGGGTTAGACGAGCAGTACTTC
TRBV29-1,few,TRBJ2-7,-,CSVGPGTYEQYF,TGCAGCGTCGGACCTGGGACCTACGAGCAGTACTTC
TRBV5-1,few,TRBJ2-3,-,CASSLATYTDTQYF,TGCGCCAGCAGCTTGGCCACGTACACAGATACGCAGTATTTT
TRBV20-1,few,TRBJ2-5,-,CSASGQVGTQYF,TGCAGTGCTAGCGGTCAGGTTGGGACCCAGTACTTC
TRBV19,-,TRBJ2-1,TRBD2,CASSMVGREGRGTYNEQFF,TGTGCCAGTAGTATGGTTGGGCGGGAGGGCCGTGGGACCTACAATGAGCAGTTCTTC
TRBV11-2,-,TRBJ1-6,-,CASSLGGTYNSPLHF,TGTGCCAGCAGCTTAGGGGGGACGTATAATTCACCCCTCCACTTT
TRBV5-6,-,TRBJ2-5,-,CASSLALAGTQYF,TGTGCCAGCAGCTTGGCCCTGGCAGGGACCCAGTACTTC
TRBV6-1,-,TRBJ2-1,-,CASSEMGGPTEQFF,TGTGCCAGCAGTGAAATGGGGGGACCCACTGAGCAGTTCTTC
TRBV20-1,many,TRBJ1-5,TRBD1,CSALGGQGQHF,TGCAGTGCTTTGGGGGGACAGGGCCAGCATTTT